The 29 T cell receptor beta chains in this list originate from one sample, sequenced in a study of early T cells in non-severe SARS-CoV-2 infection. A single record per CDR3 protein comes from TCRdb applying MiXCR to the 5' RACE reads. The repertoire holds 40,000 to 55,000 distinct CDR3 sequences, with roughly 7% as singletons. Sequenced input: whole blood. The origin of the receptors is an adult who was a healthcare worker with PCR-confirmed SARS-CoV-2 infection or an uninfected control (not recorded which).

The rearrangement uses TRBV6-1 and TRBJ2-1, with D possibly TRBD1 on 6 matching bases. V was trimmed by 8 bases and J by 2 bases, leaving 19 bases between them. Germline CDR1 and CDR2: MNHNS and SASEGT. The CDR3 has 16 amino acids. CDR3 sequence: CASRKETGWAYNEQFF. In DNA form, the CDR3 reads TGTGCCAGCCGAAAGGAGACAGGTTGGGCCTACAATGAGCAGTTCTTC.

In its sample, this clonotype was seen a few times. DNA of the CDR3: TGCAGCACCAATGGACAGGGTTCCTACGAGCAGTACTTC. Translation gives CSTNGQGSYEQYF. This chain uses TRBV29-1 with TRBJ2-7; 8 nucleotides line up with TRBD1. V gave up 8 bases and J gave up 1 base; unmatched junction bases: 7. This CDR3 region has 13 residues. Germline-derived CDR1 and CDR2 are SQVTM and ANQGSEA.

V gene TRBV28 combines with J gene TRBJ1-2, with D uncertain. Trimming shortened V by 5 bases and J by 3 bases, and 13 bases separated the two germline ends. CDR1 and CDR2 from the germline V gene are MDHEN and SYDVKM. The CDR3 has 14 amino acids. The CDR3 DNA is TGTGCCAGCAGTCCGTTAGACGGAGACTATGGCTACACCTTC. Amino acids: CASSPLDGDYGYTF.

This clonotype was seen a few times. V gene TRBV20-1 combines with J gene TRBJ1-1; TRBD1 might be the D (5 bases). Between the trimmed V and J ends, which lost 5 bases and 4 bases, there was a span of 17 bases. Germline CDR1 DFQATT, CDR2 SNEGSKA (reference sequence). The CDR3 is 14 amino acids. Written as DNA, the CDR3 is TGCAGTGCTCTGAGCTGGCAGGGTAGCACTGAAGCTTTCTTT. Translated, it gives CSALSWQGSTEAFF.

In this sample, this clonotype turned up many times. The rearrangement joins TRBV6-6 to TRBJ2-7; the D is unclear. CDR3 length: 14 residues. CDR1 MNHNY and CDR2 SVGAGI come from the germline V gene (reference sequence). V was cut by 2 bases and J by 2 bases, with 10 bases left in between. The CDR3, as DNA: TGTGCCAGCAGTTACGACGGACCTACCTACGAGCAGTACTTC. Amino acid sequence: CASSYDGPTYEQYF.

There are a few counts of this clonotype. The CDR3 nucleotides are TGCAGTGGGCTTTCAGGGCCGAACACCGGGGAGCTGTTTTTT. Its protein is CSGLSGPNTGELFF. The rearrangement joins TRBV20-1 to TRBJ2-2, with D perhaps TRBD1 (5 bases). Looked up from germline, CDR1 is DFQATT and CDR2 is SNEGSKA (reference sequence). V dropped 7 bases and J dropped 0 bases, with 12 bases sitting between them. The CDR3 contains 14 residues.

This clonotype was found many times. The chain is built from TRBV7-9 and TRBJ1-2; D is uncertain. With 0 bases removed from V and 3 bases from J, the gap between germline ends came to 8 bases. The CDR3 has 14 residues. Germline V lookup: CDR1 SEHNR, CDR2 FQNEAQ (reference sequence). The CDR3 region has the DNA TGTGCCAGCAGCTTAGCGGCAGGTCACTATGGCTACACCTTC. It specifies CASSLAAGHYGYTF.

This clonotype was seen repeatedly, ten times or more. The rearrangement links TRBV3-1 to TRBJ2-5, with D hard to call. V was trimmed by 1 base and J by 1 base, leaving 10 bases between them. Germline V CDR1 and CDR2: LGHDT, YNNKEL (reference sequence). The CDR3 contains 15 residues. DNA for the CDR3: TGTGCCAGCAGCCAAGTTTGGGGTGTCCAAGAGACCCAGTACTTC. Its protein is CASSQVWGVQETQYF.

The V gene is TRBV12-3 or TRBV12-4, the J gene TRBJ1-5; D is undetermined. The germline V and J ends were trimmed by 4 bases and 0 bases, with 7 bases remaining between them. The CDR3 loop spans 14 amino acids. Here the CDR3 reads CASSYEYSNQPQHF. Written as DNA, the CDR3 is TGTGCCAGCAGTTATGAGTATAGCAATCAGCCCCAGCATTTT.

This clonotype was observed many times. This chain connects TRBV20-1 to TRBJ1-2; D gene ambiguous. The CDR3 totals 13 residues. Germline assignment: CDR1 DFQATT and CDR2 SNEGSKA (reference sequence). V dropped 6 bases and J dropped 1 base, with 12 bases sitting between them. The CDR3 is CSATVTFNYGYTF. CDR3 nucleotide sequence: TGCAGTGCGACCGTCACTTTTAACTATGGCTACACCTTC.

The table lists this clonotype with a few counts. CDR3 sequence: CASSKFPGTEETQYF. CDR3 coding DNA: TGTGCCAGCAGCAAGTTTCCTGGGACAGAAGAGACCCAGTACTTC. V usage is TRBV28 and J usage is TRBJ2-5, with 7 bases matching TRBD1. There are 15 residues in the CDR3. V lost 6 bases, J lost 3 bases, and 10 bases stayed unmatched. Looked up from germline, CDR1 is MDHEN and CDR2 is SYDVKM. Variable domain in full (rest from reference TRBV28 and TRBJ2-5): DVKVTQSSRYLVKRTGEKVFLECVQDMDHENMFWYRQDPGLGLRLIYFSYDVKMKEKGDIPEGYSVSREKKERFSLILESASTNQTSMYLCASSKFPGTEETQYFGPGTRLLVL.

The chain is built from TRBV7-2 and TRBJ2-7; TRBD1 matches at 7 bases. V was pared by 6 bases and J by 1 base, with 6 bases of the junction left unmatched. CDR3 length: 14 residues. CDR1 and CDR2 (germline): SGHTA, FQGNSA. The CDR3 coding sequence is TGTGCCAGCAGGCTAGGGGGCGGTTCCTACGAGCAGTACTTC. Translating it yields CASRLGGGSYEQYF.

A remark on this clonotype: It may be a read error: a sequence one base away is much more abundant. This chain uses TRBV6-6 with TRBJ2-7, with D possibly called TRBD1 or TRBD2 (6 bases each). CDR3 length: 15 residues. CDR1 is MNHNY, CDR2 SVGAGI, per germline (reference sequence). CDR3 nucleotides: TGTACCACTACAATTATGGGGGGCGCCCCCAGCGAGCAGTACTTC. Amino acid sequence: CTTTIMGGAPSEQYF.

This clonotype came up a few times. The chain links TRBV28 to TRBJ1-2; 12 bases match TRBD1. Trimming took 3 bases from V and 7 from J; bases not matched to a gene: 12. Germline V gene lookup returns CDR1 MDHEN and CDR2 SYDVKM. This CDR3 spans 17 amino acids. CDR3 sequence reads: CASSFPGTGGADSGYTF. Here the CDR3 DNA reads TGTGCCAGCAGTTTTCCGGGGACAGGGGGCGCGGATAGTGGCTACACCTTC.

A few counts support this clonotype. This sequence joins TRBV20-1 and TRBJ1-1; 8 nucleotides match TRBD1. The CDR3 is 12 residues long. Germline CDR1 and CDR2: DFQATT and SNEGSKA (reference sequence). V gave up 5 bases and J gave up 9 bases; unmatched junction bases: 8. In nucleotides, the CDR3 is TGCAGTGCTGGGACGGACAGGGTAAAAGCTTTCTTT. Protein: CSAGTDRVKAFF.

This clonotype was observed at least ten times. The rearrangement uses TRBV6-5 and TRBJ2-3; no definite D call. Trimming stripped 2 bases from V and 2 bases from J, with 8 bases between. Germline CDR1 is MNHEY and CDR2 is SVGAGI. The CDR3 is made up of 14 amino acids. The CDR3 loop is CASSYARTTDTQYF. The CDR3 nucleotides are TGTGCCAGCAGTTACGCGCGAACCACAGATACGCAGTATTTT.

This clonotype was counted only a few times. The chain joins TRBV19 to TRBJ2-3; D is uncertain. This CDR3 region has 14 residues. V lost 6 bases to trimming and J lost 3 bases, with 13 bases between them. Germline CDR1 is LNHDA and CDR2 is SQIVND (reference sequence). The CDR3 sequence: CASRRNGITDTQYF. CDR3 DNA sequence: TGTGCCAGTAGAAGGAATGGGATAACAGATACGCAGTATTTT. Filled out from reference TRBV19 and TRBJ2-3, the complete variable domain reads DGGITQSPKYLFRKEGQNVTLSCEQNLNHDAMYWYRQDPGQGLRLIYYSQIVNDFQKGDIAEGYSVSREKKESFPLTVTSAQKNPTAFYLCASRRNGITDTQYFGPGTRLTVL.

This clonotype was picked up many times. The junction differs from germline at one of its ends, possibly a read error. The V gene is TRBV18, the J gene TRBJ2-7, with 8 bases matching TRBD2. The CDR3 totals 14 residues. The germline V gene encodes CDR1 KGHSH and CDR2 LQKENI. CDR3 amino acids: CASSPREGTYEQYF. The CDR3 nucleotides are TGTGCCAGCTCCCCACGGGAGGGTACCTACGAGCAGTACTTC.

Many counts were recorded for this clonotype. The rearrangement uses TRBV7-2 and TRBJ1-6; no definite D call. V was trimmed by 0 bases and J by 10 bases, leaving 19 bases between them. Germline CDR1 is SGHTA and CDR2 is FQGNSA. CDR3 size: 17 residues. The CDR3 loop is CASSLAGLNLRWSPLHF. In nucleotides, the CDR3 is TGTGCCAGCAGCTTAGCAGGGTTAAACCTCCGTTGGTCACCCCTCCACTTT.

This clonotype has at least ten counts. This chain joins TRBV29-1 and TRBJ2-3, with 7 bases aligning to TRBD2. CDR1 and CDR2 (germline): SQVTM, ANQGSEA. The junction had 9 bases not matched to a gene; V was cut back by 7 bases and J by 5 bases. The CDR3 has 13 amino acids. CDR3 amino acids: CSGAPWGGDTQYF. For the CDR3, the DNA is TGCAGCGGTGCCCCATGGGGGGGAGATACGCAGTATTTT.

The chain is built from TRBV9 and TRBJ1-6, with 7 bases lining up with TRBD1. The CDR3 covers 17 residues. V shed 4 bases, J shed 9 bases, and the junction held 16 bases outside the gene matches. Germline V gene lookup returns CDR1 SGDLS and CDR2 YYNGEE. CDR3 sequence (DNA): TGTGCCAGCAGCCCTAGAGGTATACAGGGACAGAGTTCACCCCTCCACTTT. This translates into CASSPRGIQGQSSPLHF. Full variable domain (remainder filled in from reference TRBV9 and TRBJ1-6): DSGVTQTPKHLITATGQRVTLRCSPRSGDLSVYWYQQSLDQGLQFLIQYYNGEERAKGNILERFSAQQFPDLHSELNLSSLELGDSALYFCASSPRGIQGQSSPLHFGNGTRLTVT.

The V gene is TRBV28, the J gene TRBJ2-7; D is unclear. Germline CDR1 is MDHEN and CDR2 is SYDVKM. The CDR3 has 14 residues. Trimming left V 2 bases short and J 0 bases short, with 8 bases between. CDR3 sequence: CASSLIIGSYEQYF. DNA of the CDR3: TGTGCCAGCAGTTTAATTATAGGCTCCTACGAGCAGTACTTC.

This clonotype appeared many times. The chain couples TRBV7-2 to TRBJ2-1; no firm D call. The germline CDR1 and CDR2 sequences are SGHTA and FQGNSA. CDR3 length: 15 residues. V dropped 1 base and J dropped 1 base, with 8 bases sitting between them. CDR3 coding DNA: TGTGCCAGCAGCTTAGAAAGACATTCCTACAATGAGCAGTTCTTC. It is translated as CASSLERHSYNEQFF.

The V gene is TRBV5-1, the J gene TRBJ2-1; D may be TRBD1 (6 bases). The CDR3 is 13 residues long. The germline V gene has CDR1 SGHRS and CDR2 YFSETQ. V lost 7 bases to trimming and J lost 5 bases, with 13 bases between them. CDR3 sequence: CASGAGDNNEQFF. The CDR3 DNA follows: TGCGCCAGCGGGGCCGGGGACAACAATGAGCAGTTCTTC.

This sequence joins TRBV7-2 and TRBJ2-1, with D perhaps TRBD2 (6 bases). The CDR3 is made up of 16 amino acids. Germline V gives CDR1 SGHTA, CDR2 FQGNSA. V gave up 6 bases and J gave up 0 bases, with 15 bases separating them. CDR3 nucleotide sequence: TGTGCCAGCAGGTATCCGGGAGTCAGCTCCTACAATGAGCAGTTCTTC. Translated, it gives CASRYPGVSSYNEQFF.

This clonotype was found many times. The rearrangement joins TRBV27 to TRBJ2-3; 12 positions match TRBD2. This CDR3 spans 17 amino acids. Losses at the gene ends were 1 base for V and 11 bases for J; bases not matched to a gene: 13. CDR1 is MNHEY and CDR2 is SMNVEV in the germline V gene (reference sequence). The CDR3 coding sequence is TGTGCCAGCAGTTTATTCCCCCTAGCGGGGGGGGCTTGGGGGCAGTATTTT. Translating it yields CASSLFPLAGGAWGQYF.

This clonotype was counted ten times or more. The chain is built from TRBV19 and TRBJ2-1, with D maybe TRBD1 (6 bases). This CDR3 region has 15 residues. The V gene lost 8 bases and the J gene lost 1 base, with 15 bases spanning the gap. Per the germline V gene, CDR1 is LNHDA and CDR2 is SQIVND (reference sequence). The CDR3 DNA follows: TGTGCCAGTTCCCCAGGGGTCCCATCCTACAATGAGCAGTTCTTC. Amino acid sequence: CASSPGVPSYNEQFF.

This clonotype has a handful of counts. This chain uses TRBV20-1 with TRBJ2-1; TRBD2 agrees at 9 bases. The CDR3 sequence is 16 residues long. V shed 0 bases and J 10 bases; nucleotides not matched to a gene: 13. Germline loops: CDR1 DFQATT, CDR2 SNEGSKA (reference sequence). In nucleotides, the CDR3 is TGCAGTGCTAGAGATTCGGTGCGGGGGGGCGAACAGGAGCAGTTCTTC. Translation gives CSARDSVRGGEQEQFF.

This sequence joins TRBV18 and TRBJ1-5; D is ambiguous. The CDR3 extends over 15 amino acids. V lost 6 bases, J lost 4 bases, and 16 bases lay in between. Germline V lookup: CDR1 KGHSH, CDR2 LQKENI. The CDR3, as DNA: TGTGCCAGCTCGCCCGACGGACTGGGAAATCAGCCCCAGCATTTT. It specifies CASSPDGLGNQPQHF.